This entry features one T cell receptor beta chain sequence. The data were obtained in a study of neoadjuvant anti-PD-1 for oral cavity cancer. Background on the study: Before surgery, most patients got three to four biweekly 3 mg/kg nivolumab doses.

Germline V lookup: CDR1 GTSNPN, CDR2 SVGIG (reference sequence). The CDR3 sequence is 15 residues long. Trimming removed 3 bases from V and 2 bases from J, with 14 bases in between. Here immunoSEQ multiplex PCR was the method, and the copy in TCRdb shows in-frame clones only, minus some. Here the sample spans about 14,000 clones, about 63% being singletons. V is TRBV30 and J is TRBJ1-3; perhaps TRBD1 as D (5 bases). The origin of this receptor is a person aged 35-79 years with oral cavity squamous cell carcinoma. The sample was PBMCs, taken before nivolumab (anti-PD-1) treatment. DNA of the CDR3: TGTGCCTGGAGCCAACGGAGGGACCCTGGAAACACCATATATTTT. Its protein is CAWSQRRDPGNTIYF. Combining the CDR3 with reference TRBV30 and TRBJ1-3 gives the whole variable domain SQTIHQWPATLVQPVGSPLSLECTVEGTSNPNLYWYRQAAGRGLQLLFYSVGIGQISSEVPQNLSASRPQDRQFILSSKKLLLSDSGFYLCAWSQRRDPGNTIYFGEGSWLTVV.